A selection of T cell receptor beta chains follows, all from one sample in a study of blood T cell repertoires in COVID-19. TCRdb's table, derived via immunoSEQ multiplex PCR, lists solely in-frame clones and lacks some. The table lists tens of thousands of clones, around 80% of them singletons, with 12% to 15% in the top ten. The sequenced sample consisted of peripheral blood. The receptor set was obtained from a man aged 60 to 69 with COVID-19, enrolled during active disease. Each CDR3 is given with its conserved first and last residue. D genes are given only for firm matches. Expanded clones are given a class, and other clones once, few, many or no size at all.

TRBV6-1	-	-	TRBJ2-7	CASSEWGDPYEQYF	TGTGCCAGCAGTGAATGGGGGGATCCCTACGAGCAGTACTTC
TRBV29-1	few	TRBD2	TRBJ2-3	CSVAAGVSDTQYF	TGCAGCGTTGCAGCGGGAGTATCTGATACGCAGTATTTT
TRBV6-5	-	TRBD1	TRBJ2-2	CASSAGTGGTGELFF	TGTGCCAGCAGCGCCGGGACAGGTGGCACCGGGGAGCTGTTTTTT
TRBV6-6	-	-	TRBJ2-2	CASSYVQNTGELFF	TGTGCCAGCAGTTACGTACAGAACACCGGGGAGCTGTTTTTT
TRBV2	once	TRBD2	TRBJ2-7	CASSSSLAGGPYEQYF	TGTGCCAGCAGTTCCTCTCTAGCGGGGGGCCCCTACGAGCAGTACTTC
TRBV4-1	-	-	TRBJ1-2	CASSQDRGSDYGYTF	TGCGCCAGCAGCCAAGATAGGGGAAGTGACTATGGCTACACCTTC
TRBV29-1	-	TRBD2	TRBJ2-5	CSVESSGGAETQYF	TGCAGCGTTGAAAGCAGCGGGGGGGCTGAGACCCAGTACTTC
TRBV7-3	-	-	TRBJ1-5	CASSPYPGQPQHF	TGTGCCAGCAGCCCATACCCAGGTCAGCCCCAGCATTTT
TRBV3-1/TRBV3-2	many	-	TRBJ1-2	CASSQVSGYTF	TGTGCCAGCAGCCAAGTCAGTGGCTACACCTTC
TRBV11-3	-	-	TRBJ2-5	CASSFLPRETQYF	TGTGCCAGCAGCTTCCTTCCCCGGGAGACCCAGTACTTC
TRBV19	-	-	TRBJ2-4	CASSINRLAKNIQYF	TGTGCCAGTAGTATTAACAGGCTAGCCAAAAACATTCAGTACTTC
TRBV18	-	TRBD2	TRBJ2-7	CASSEAGAGEQYF	TGTGCCAGCTCGGAGGCGGGAGCGGGCGAGCAGTACTTC
TRBV19	-	-	TRBJ2-2	CASSNRGGTGELFF	TGTGCCAGTAGTAACAGGGGGGGGACCGGGGAGCTGTTTTTT
TRBV5-1	once	-	TRBJ2-1	CASSTVWANRNEQFF	TGCGCCAGCAGCACCGTTTGGGCTAACAGGAATGAGCAGTTCTTC
TRBV2	-	TRBD2	TRBJ2-5	CASSELGGRQTQYF	TGTGCCAGCAGTGAGTTGGGGGGGAGGCAGACCCAGTACTTC
TRBV7-6	-	-	TRBJ1-3	CASSFGDNSFSGNTIYF	TGTGCCAGCAGCTTCGGGGACAACAGCTTCTCTGGAAACACCATATATTTT
TRBV3-1/TRBV3-2	-	-	TRBJ1-1	CASSQPRGGGGTEAFF	TGTGCCAGCAGCCAACCCCGAGGGGGGGGAGGCACTGAAGCTTTCTTT
TRBV25-1	once	TRBD1	TRBJ2-3	CASSEDTLGGASDTQYF	TGTGCCAGCAGTGAAGATACCCTAGGGGGCGCATCGGATACGCAGTATTTT
TRBV7-9	-	TRBD1	TRBJ2-7	CASSQGQGGSYEQYF	TGTGCCAGCAGCCAGGGACAGGGGGGCTCCTACGAGCAGTACTTC
TRBV27	-	TRBD1	TRBJ2-2	CASSRWGQANTGELFF	TGTGCCAGCAGCCGGTGGGGACAGGCGAACACCGGGGAGCTGTTTTTT
TRBV30	-	TRBD1	TRBJ2-5	CAWGGGTGGGETQYF	TGTGCCTGGGGAGGAGGGACAGGGGGTGGTGAGACCCAGTACTTC
TRBV4-2	-	-	TRBJ2-7	CASSQAGSGRDREQYF	TGTGCCAGCAGCCAAGCGGGGAGCGGGCGAGATCGGGAGCAGTACTTC
TRBV7-2	once	TRBD2	TRBJ2-1	CASSGSSGGAGYEQFF	TGTGCCAGCAGCGGCAGTAGCGGGGGGGCCGGATATGAGCAGTTCTTC
TRBV6-5	-	TRBD1	TRBJ2-5	CASSKQPGQGETQYF	TGTGCCAGCAGTAAACAGCCGGGACAGGGGGAGACCCAGTACTTC
TRBV15	-	TRBD2	TRBJ2-5	CATSGTSGQETQYF	TGTGCCACCAGCGGGACTAGCGGCCAAGAGACCCAGTACTTC
TRBV3-1/TRBV3-2	few	-	TRBJ1-2	CASSQTGPYGYTF	TGTGCCAGCAGCCAAACAGGGCCCTATGGCTACACCTTC
TRBV6-5	-	TRBD2	TRBJ2-2	CASDGLAGTGELFF	TGTGCCAGCGACGGACTAGCGGGCACCGGGGAGCTGTTTTTT
TRBV19	-	TRBD2	TRBJ2-2	CASSIRPSGGRRELFF	TGTGCCAGTAGCATCCGGCCTAGCGGGGGGAGACGGGAGCTGTTTTTT
TRBV5-1	once	TRBD1	TRBJ1-3	CASSATGGGNTIYF	TGCGCCAGCAGCGCGACAGGGGGCGGAAACACCATATATTTT
TRBV29-1	-	-	TRBJ1-4	CSGWENEKLFF	TGCAGCGGGTGGGAGAATGAAAAACTGTTTTTT